This T cell receptor beta chain was retrieved from a study of blood T cell repertoires in COVID-19. About the study: COVID-19 samples, acute and convalescent, were from the United States, Italy and Spain.

Enrolled during active infection, Seattle patients were then followed longitudinally. The ends lost 6 bases at V and 1 base at J; junction bases unmatched: 4. Per germline, CDR1 WSHSY and CDR2 SAAADI. CDR3 length: 15 amino acids. As originally analysed: How many nucleated cells were present was estimated from reference gene primer amplification. Generated by immunoSEQ multiplex PCR, the TCRdb table keeps only in-frame clones and is missing some. The V and J calls and clone size come from that table; D and trimming were worked out from the DNA. The profile covers around 360,000 clones, with around 87% appearing a single time and around 9.3% taken by the ten largest.

The clonotype was recovered from a young woman with COVID-19, enrolled during active disease. The chain employs TRBV10-2 and TRBJ1-5; 9 bases match TRBD1. Sequenced input: peripheral blood. CDR3 in DNA: TGCGCCAGCAGGCTGGACAGGGGAAGCAATCAGCCCCAGCATTTT. Translating gives CASRLDRGSNQPQHF.